These 28 T cell receptor beta chains originate from one sample sequenced in a study of blood T cell repertoires in COVID-19. The repertoire was sequenced with immunoSEQ multiplex PCR; TCRdb's copy has only in-frame clones and lacks some. The sample holds over 200,000 clones, about 90% seen once. What was sequenced was peripheral blood. The receptor source for this set is a woman younger than 35 who had recovered from COVID-19.

The J gene is TRBJ2-3, the V gene TRBV11-3; 8 positions match TRBD1. This CDR3 is 13 amino acids long. CDR1 SGHNT and CDR2 YENEEA come from the germline V gene. Germline trimming cut 4 bases from V and 4 bases from J; bases unmatched to any gene: 1. CDR3 region: CASSSTGADTQYF. CDR3 bases: TGTGCCAGCAGCTCGACAGGGGCAGATACGCAGTATTTT.

The chain is built from TRBV4-3 and TRBJ1-5, with TRBD1 as a possible D gene (5 bases). Germline V gene lookup returns CDR1 LGHNA and CDR2 YSLEER. This CDR3 has 13 amino acids. V lost 1 base to trimming and J lost 6 bases, with 7 bases between them. CDR3 loop: CASSQVGGQPQHF. As DNA, the CDR3 is TGCGCCAGCAGCCAAGTCGGGGGTCAGCCCCAGCATTTT.

The chain uses TRBV19 and TRBJ1-1; D is unresolved. The CDR3 runs to 12 residues. V lost 5 bases and J lost 5, with 9 bases in between. Looked up from germline, CDR1 is LNHDA and CDR2 is SQIVND (reference sequence). For the CDR3, the DNA is TGTGCCAGTAGTCCCAGACAAACTGAAGCTTTCTTT. Protein product: CASSPRQTEAFF.

To note about this clone: This sample also contains other DNA sequences that code for the same CDR3. V gene TRBV12-3 or TRBV12-4 combines with J gene TRBJ1-1; D is uncertain. Trimming shortened V by 3 bases and J by 1 base, and 6 bases separated the two germline ends. CDR3 length equals 13 residues. CDR3 sequence (DNA): TGTGCCAGCAGTTTCGGAGGGAACACTGAAGCTTTCTTT. The encoded protein is CASSFGGNTEAFF.

J is TRBJ1-6 and V is TRBV7-6, with 12 bases that match TRBD1. The germline gives CDR1 SGHVS, CDR2 FNYEAQ. Unmatched junction bases numbered 16, after V lost 0 bases and J lost 4 bases. The CDR3 length is 22 residues. The CDR3 DNA reads TGTGCCAGCAGCTTAGCGGCGCCGGCGGGGACAGGGGGCTCCGTTTATAATTCACCCCTCCACTTT. Amino acids: CASSLAAPAGTGGSVYNSPLHF. Using reference TRBV7-6 and TRBJ1-6 for the parts outside the CDR3, the full variable domain is GAGVSQSPRYKVTKRGQDVALRCDPISGHVSLYWYRQALGQGPEFLTYFNYEAQQDKSGLPNDRFSAERPEGSISTLTIQRTEQRDSAMYRCASSLAAPAGTGGSVYNSPLHFGNGTRLTVT.

The chain is built from TRBV7-9 and TRBJ2-1; 11 nucleotides agree with TRBD2. The CDR3 totals 16 residues. The V segment lost 5 bases and the J segment 4 bases; nucleotides outside the gene matches: 7. Per germline, CDR1 SEHNR and CDR2 FQNEAQ (reference sequence). This CDR3 reads CASSPKSSGRYNEQFF. The CDR3 DNA reads TGTGCCAGCAGCCCAAAATCTAGCGGGAGGTACAATGAGCAGTTCTTC.

The gene calls are TRBV18 and TRBJ2-6, with 8 bases matching TRBD1. V lost 5 bases and J lost 2; bases outside the gene matches: 2. Germline loops: CDR1 KGHSH, CDR2 LQKENI. The CDR3 runs to 15 residues. CDR3 amino acids: CASSSQGAGANVLTF. The CDR3 DNA is TGTGCCAGCTCATCACAGGGGGCTGGGGCCAACGTCCTGACTTTC.

This chain uses TRBV7-9 with TRBJ1-1, with D unclear. The CDR3 is 14 residues long. The ends were cut back, 1 base at V and 1 base at J, with 7 bases in the middle. Germline values: CDR1 SEHNR, CDR2 FQNEAQ (reference sequence). This chain's CDR3 is CASSLVAPNTEAFF. DNA of the CDR3: TGTGCCAGCAGCTTAGTGGCCCCGAACACTGAAGCTTTCTTT.

This rearrangement joins TRBV5-4 to TRBJ1-2, with a weak D call TRBD1 (6 bases). Deletions cut 3 bases from V and 5 bases from J, with 20 bases between. Germline loops: CDR1 SGHNT, CDR2 YYREEE (reference sequence). The CDR3 is 16 residues long. CDR3 region: CASSSWGQEITYGYTF. The CDR3 nucleotides read TGTGCCAGCAGCTCGTGGGGGCAGGAGATTACTTATGGCTACACCTTC.

The rearrangement links TRBV24-1 to TRBJ2-3; 8 bases are a match to TRBD1. This CDR3 contains 13 residues. The germline CDR1 and CDR2 sequences are KGHDR and SFDVKD. V was clipped by 7 bases and J by 2 bases; unmatched bases: 1. CDR3 in DNA: TGTGCCACCAGGCAGGGGGCCACAGATACGCAGTATTTT. The encoded protein is CATRQGATDTQYF.

J is TRBJ1-2 and V is TRBV3-1 (or the pseudogene TRBV3-2); D possibly corresponds to TRBD1 (5 bases). The CDR3 is made up of 14 amino acids. Germline V gene data show CDR1 as LGHDT and CDR2 as YNNKEL (reference sequence). The V and J ends lost 4 bases and 8 bases respectively, with 17 bases between them. The CDR3 reads CASSPGGGLGGYTF. The CDR3 nucleotides read TGTGCCAGCAGCCCCGGGGGGGGACTCGGGGGCTACACCTTC.

This chain uses TRBV4-2 with TRBJ2-3, with TRBD2 matching 7 bases. Losses at the gene ends were 0 bases for V and 2 bases for J; bases not matched to a gene: 8. Germline loops: CDR1 LGHNA, CDR2 YNFKEQ. The CDR3 is 17 residues long. The CDR3 DNA reads as TGTGCCAGCAGCCAAGACCGAGCGGGATCCACCACAGATACGCAGTATTTT. It codes for CASSQDRAGSTTDTQYF.

V and J are TRBV11-2 and TRBJ2-5, with D perhaps TRBD2 (6 bases). Between the trimmed V and J ends, which lost 4 bases and 4 bases, there was a span of 16 bases. The CDR3 is 15 residues long. Germline-derived CDR1 and CDR2 are SGHAT and FQNNGV. CDR3 protein: CASSYISGLGETQYF. Written as DNA, the CDR3 is TGTGCCAGCAGCTACATCAGCGGGTTGGGAGAGACCCAGTACTTC.

This chain joins TRBV3-1 (or the pseudogene TRBV3-2) and TRBJ2-1; 11 nucleotides match TRBD2. V dropped 5 bases and J dropped 5; count of bases not matched to a gene: 5. There are 15 residues in the CDR3. Per germline, CDR1 LGHDT and CDR2 YNNKEL (reference sequence). CDR3: CASSVGTSGNNEQFF. DNA for the CDR3: TGTGCCAGCAGCGTCGGGACTAGCGGAAACAATGAGCAGTTCTTC.

This chain joins TRBV24-1 and TRBJ2-7; 9 bases map to TRBD1. There are 14 residues in the CDR3. The germline V gene has CDR1 KGHDR and CDR2 SFDVKD. Unmatched junction bases numbered 5, after V lost 4 bases and J lost 5 bases. The CDR3 sequence: CATSDPGQGDEQYF. CDR3 bases: TGTGCCACCAGTGACCCGGGACAGGGAGACGAGCAGTACTTC.

The chain uses TRBV19 and TRBJ2-5; TRBD1 is a possible D gene (6 bases). The length of the CDR3 is 14 residues. Trimming cost V 3 bases and J 3 bases, with 11 bases left between them. Germline-derived CDR1 and CDR2 are LNHDA and SQIVND (reference sequence). CDR3 in DNA: TGTGCCAGTAGTATTTGGGGGCGGGAAGAGACCCAGTACTTC. This translates into CASSIWGREETQYF.

This chain joins TRBV18 and TRBJ1-5, with D perhaps matching TRBD1 (6 bases). CDR1 is KGHSH, CDR2 LQKENI, per germline. This CDR3 has 15 amino acids. Trimming shortened V by 3 bases and J by 4 bases, and 13 bases separated the two germline ends. CDR3: CASSPTDSWNQPQHF. As DNA, the CDR3 is TGTGCCAGCTCACCGACGGACAGTTGGAATCAGCCCCAGCATTTT.

V is TRBV27 and J is TRBJ1-1; D ambiguous. V lost 1 base, J lost 0 bases, and 3 bases lay in between. The V gene's germline CDR1 is MNHEY and CDR2 SMNVEV (reference sequence). There are 13 residues in the CDR3. CDR3 in amino acids: CASSLYLNTEAFF. Here the CDR3 DNA reads TGTGCCAGCAGTTTATACTTGAACACTGAAGCTTTCTTT.

This chain connects TRBV12-3 or TRBV12-4 to TRBJ1-1; no clear D. CDR3 size: 13 residues. Trimming left V 5 bases short and J 6 bases short, with 13 bases between. DNA of the CDR3: TGTGCCAGCAGTATACCGGGCGGGGCTGAAGCTTTCTTT. Protein product: CASSIPGGAEAFF.

The chain's CDR3 is CASSLLPGTSGSGELFF. As DNA, the CDR3 is TGTGCCAGCAGTTTACTGCCCGGGACTAGCGGTTCCGGGGAGCTGTTTTTT. This chain connects TRBV27 to TRBJ2-2; TRBD2 matches at 11 bases. Germline V gene data show CDR1 as MNHEY and CDR2 as SMNVEV (reference sequence). CDR3 length equals 17 residues. V shed 2 bases and J 6 bases; nucleotides not matched to a gene: 8.

V and J are TRBV9 and TRBJ1-5; D may be TRBD1 (5 bases). This CDR3 spans 13 amino acids. The V gene's germline CDR1 is SGDLS and CDR2 YYNGEE. The V gene lost 3 bases and the J gene lost 3 bases, with 7 bases spanning the gap. Here the CDR3 DNA reads TGTGCCAGCAGCGCAGGGAACAATCAGCCCCAGCATTTT. Protein: CASSAGNNQPQHF.

The rearrangement joins TRBV5-1 to TRBJ2-7; D uncertain. CDR3 length equals 15 residues. The germline CDR1 and CDR2 sequences are SGHRS and YFSETQ. The V end lost 0 bases, the J end lost 1 base, and 11 bases lay between the germline ends. CDR3 sequence: CASSLVSGSSYEQYF. CDR3 nucleotides: TGCGCCAGCAGCTTGGTATCAGGCTCTTCCTACGAGCAGTACTTC.

A single count supports this clone. V usage is TRBV13 and J usage is TRBJ1-5, with TRBD1 as a possible D gene (6 bases). With 5 bases removed from V and 1 base from J, the gap between germline ends came to 15 bases. This CDR3 is 16 amino acids long. Germline values: CDR1 PRHDT, CDR2 FYEKMQ (reference sequence). For the CDR3, the DNA is TGTGCCAGCAGCCAAGGGGGGGACCGGAGCAATCAGCCCCAGCATTTT. Its translation: CASSQGGDRSNQPQHF.

V gene TRBV4-1 combines with J gene TRBJ2-3, with D possibly matching TRBD2 (6 bases). V shed 4 bases and J shed 1 base, with 15 bases lying between them. The CDR3 covers 16 residues. In germline, CDR1 is MGHRA, CDR2 YSYEKL. The CDR3 nucleotides are TGCGCCAGCAGCCTAACGCGCGGGAACCGCACAGATACGCAGTATTTT. It yields the protein CASSLTRGNRTDTQYF.

V usage is TRBV10-3 and J usage is TRBJ2-7; 12 bases match TRBD1. Per the germline V gene, CDR1 is ENHRY and CDR2 is SYGVKD. The CDR3 extends over 13 amino acids. J was trimmed by 5 bases and V by 11 bases; bases with no gene match: 7. CDR3 nucleotides: TGTGCCGTCACCGGGACAGGGGGCAACGAGCAGTACTTC. This sequence encodes CAVTGTGGNEQYF.

This clone was seen a single time. V usage is TRBV18 and J usage is TRBJ1-5; D might be TRBD1 (5 bases). Germline CDR1 is KGHSH and CDR2 is LQKENI. There are 13 residues in the CDR3. Between the trimmed V and J ends, which lost 2 bases and 5 bases, there was a span of 7 bases. CDR3 region: CASSPGGDQPQHF. CDR3 nucleotides: TGTGCCAGCTCACCAGGAGGGGATCAGCCCCAGCATTTT.

This clone was recorded only once. The chain carries TRBV5-4 and TRBJ2-5, with 14 nucleotides matching TRBD2. With 4 bases clipped from V and 4 bases from J, the junction kept 6 bases outside the gene matches. This CDR3 contains 16 residues. Germline V gives CDR1 SGHNT, CDR2 YYREEE (reference sequence). CDR3 loop: CASSRAGTSGGETQYF. The CDR3 DNA reads as TGTGCCAGCAGCCGTGCCGGGACTAGCGGGGGAGAGACCCAGTACTTC.

The chain links TRBV4-1 to TRBJ2-1; 8 nucleotides agree with TRBD2. The germline CDR1 and CDR2 sequences are MGHRA and YSYEKL. CDR3 length: 16 amino acids. V was clipped by 1 base and J by 6 bases; unmatched bases: 8. CDR3 sequence reads: CASSQGAAGASNEQFF. DNA of the CDR3: TGCGCCAGCAGCCAAGGGGCAGCGGGAGCAAGCAATGAGCAGTTCTTC.